This is a list of T cell receptor beta chains from one sample in a study of technical replicates of blood from several donors. Sequenced by immunoSEQ multiplex PCR; TCRdb stores in-frame clones only, minus some. The sample consists of more than 9,500 clones, 90% to 95% of them appearing once. Material for sequencing was PBMCs. The receptors here all came from a human donor in good health. The CDR3 runs from the conserved cysteine through the conserved F or W. Fields, in order: V gene, J gene, clone size, D gene, CDR3 DNA, CDR3 protein. The D gene is left open where the match is weak. Clone sizes are given selectively: once, few, many, or a class where the clone is expanded.

v_gene: TRBV6-5; j_gene: TRBJ2-7; abundance: -; d_gene: TRBD2; CDR3nt: TGTGCCAGCACTCCGTCGGGGGGGGCGATCTACGAGCAGTACTTC; CDR3aa: CASTPSGGAIYEQYF
v_gene: TRBV7-7; j_gene: TRBJ2-5; abundance: -; d_gene: -; CDR3nt: TGTGCCAGCAGCTCTGGCCCGAGGGCCCAAGGAGAGACCCAGTACTTC; CDR3aa: CASSSGPRAQGETQYF
v_gene: TRBV21-1; j_gene: TRBJ1-2; abundance: -; d_gene: -; CDR3nt: TGTGCCAGCAGCAAAGACAGGGGGCATGGCTACACCTTC; CDR3aa: CASSKDRGHGYTF
v_gene: TRBV5-1; j_gene: TRBJ1-3; abundance: -; d_gene: -; CDR3nt: TGCGCCAGCAGCTTGGAAGTGGGGGCAAATTTGGGAAACACCATATATTTT; CDR3aa: CASSLEVGANLGNTIYF
v_gene: TRBV30; j_gene: TRBJ2-3; abundance: -; d_gene: TRBD2; CDR3nt: TGTGCCTGCCGAGCGGGAGGAAGCACAGATACGCAGTATTTT; CDR3aa: CACRAGGSTDTQYF
v_gene: TRBV27; j_gene: TRBJ2-2; abundance: -; d_gene: -; CDR3nt: TGTGCCAGCAGTTTAGAACACCCCGGGGAGCTGTTTTTT; CDR3aa: CASSLEHPGELFF
v_gene: TRBV11-3; j_gene: TRBJ2-2; abundance: -; d_gene: TRBD1; CDR3nt: TGTGCCAGCAGTCGAAATCAGGGGGCCGGGGAGCTGTTTTTT; CDR3aa: CASSRNQGAGELFF
v_gene: TRBV29-1; j_gene: TRBJ2-3; abundance: -; d_gene: TRBD1; CDR3nt: TGCAGCGGGGGGACAGGGGTTTCGCAGTATTTT; CDR3aa: CSGGTGVSQYF
v_gene: TRBV19; j_gene: TRBJ2-7; abundance: -; d_gene: TRBD1; CDR3nt: TGTGCCAGTAGTATAGATATCCGGACAGGGAACTATTACGAGCAGTACTTC; CDR3aa: CASSIDIRTGNYYEQYF
v_gene: TRBV7-8; j_gene: TRBJ2-3; abundance: -; d_gene: -; CDR3nt: TGTGCCAGCAGCCGATTTGGAGGCACAGATACGCAGTATTTT; CDR3aa: CASSRFGGTDTQYF
v_gene: TRBV19; j_gene: TRBJ1-5; abundance: few; d_gene: TRBD1; CDR3nt: TGTGCCATTGGGACAGAAATCAATCAGCCCCAGCATTTT; CDR3aa: CAIGTEINQPQHF
v_gene: TRBV27; j_gene: TRBJ2-1; abundance: once; d_gene: -; CDR3nt: TGTGCCAGCAGTTCGAGACTGGAGCAGTTCTTC; CDR3aa: CASSSRLEQFF
v_gene: TRBV5-4; j_gene: TRBJ2-1; abundance: -; d_gene: TRBD2; CDR3nt: TGTGCCAGCAGCCTACTGGGGGGAGGGGATGAGCAGTTCTTC; CDR3aa: CASSLLGGGDEQFF